This T cell receptor (beta chain) appears in the sequencing data of a study of T cell repertoires in cytomegalovirus infection. Study-level background: Recently identified HLA-C-restricted CMV epitopes and well-studied HLA-B-restricted CMV epitopes were used by the study. Matching HLA type and CMV infection were both indicated by public TCR beta signatures.

Trimming removed 2 bases from V and 4 bases from J, with 23 bases in between. CDR3 length: 18 amino acids. Comment on this clonotype: Its antigen remains unidentified.

The study's findings and limits: HLA-C-restricted, CMV-specific TCR beta clonotypes were dominant ex vivo.

TCRdb reanalysed the reads using MiXCR and keeps one entry per CDR3 protein. This sample carries roughly 500,000 distinct CDR3 sequences, 40% to 50% of them seen once, and the ten largest clones take about 45%. Sequencing used cultured PBMCs, obtained from culture after CMV antigen stimulation. This receptor was identified in a human donor in good health (CMV status not recorded). Some clones in this sample may be carry-over from other donors' samples. The rearrangement links TRBV12-3 or TRBV12-4 to TRBJ1-2; tentatively, D is TRBD1 (5 bases). CDR3 protein: CASSLRRVGTLGPYGYTF. DNA of the CDR3: TGTGCCAGCAGTTTAAGGAGGGTTGGGACCCTCGGCCCCTATGGCTACACCTTC.